The sequence of this T cell receptor (beta chain) was determined in a study of T cells in localized non-small cell lung cancer. Study conclusions and caveats: Among blood samples, higher T cell density accompanied longer overall survival. It was uninvolved adjacent lung that showed the highest T cell clonality, exceeding tumor. Adjacent lung had a median roughly 50 of the 100 largest tumor clones.

Assay used: immunoSEQ multiplex PCR; TCRdb lists only in-frame clones, some missing. The data show 2,000 to 2,500 clones, 25% to 30% seen once. By share, this clone ranks as medium-sized. As yet, its antigen is unknown. The CDR3 contains 14 residues. Trimming cost V 5 bases and J 2 bases; bases outside gene matches: 2. From germline, CDR1 is MNHGY and CDR2 SAAAGT. The source of this sequence is a woman aged 40-75 years with stage I lung adenocarcinoma. The chain joins TRBV6-8 to TRBJ2-1; 8 positions match TRBD2. The sample in question was normal lung tissue next to the tumor, obtained before any cancer treatment. Written as DNA, the CDR3 is TGTGCCAGCAGTAGCGGGGGTCCCTACAATGAGCAGTTCTTC. Protein: CASSSGGPYNEQFF.